The rows below give T cell receptor beta chains drawn from one sample of a study of regulatory T cells in long-lasting Graves disease. TCRdb itself ran the multiplex PCR reads through MiXCR, one entry per CDR3 protein. In the table there are 420,000 or so distinct CDR3 sequences, about a sixth of which are singletons. These data were likewise used in another study, on T cells in Graves' hyperthyroidism and ophthalmopathy.

Sequences were derived from peripheral blood mononuclear cells (PBMCs), sampled at new diagnosis, from a patient treated with antithyroid drugs. Receptors originate from a woman aged 18-29 years with Graves disease. Both conserved end residues are part of each CDR3. Each record gives: J gene, V gene, D gene, clone size, CDR3 protein, CDR3 DNA. The D gene is left open where the match is weak. Only part of the rows carry a size: once, few, many, or a class if the clone is expanded.

TRBJ1-5,TRBV5-1,TRBD1,many,CASSLSGQGNQPQHF,TGCGCCAGCAGCTTAAGTGGACAGGGAAATCAGCCCCAGCATTTT
TRBJ2-1,TRBV20-1,TRBD2,many,CSASGRSHNEQLF,TGCAGTGCTAGCGGGAGGTCACACAATGAGCAGCTCTTC
TRBJ2-7,TRBV27,TRBD2,.,CASRPLAGVGSYEQYF,TGTGCCAGCAGACCCTTGGCGGGAGTAGGGTCCTACGAGCAGTACTTC
TRBJ2-5,TRBV10-1,TRBD2,many,CASSDGLAGEETQYF,TGCGCCAGCAGTGACGGACTAGCGGGAGAAGAGACCCAGTACTTC
TRBJ2-5,TRBV28,.,many,CASRTRTGRETQYF,TGTGCCAGCAGAACCCGGACGGGGAGGGAGACCCAGTACTTC
TRBJ1-6,TRBV2,TRBD1,few,CASSEAGQGVTPLHF,TGTGCCAGCAGTGAAGCGGGACAGGGGGTGACACCCCTCCACTTT
TRBJ2-7,TRBV27,TRBD1,.,CASSLGQGAYNEQYF,TGTGCCAGCAGTCTGGGACAGGGGGCTTACAATGAGCAGTACTTC
TRBJ2-1,TRBV14,TRBD1,.,CASSRGHSGTAVGQETQFF,TGTGCCAGCAGCCGAGGCCACAGTGGGACAGCCGTGGGGCAAGAGACCCAGTTCTTC
TRBJ2-7,TRBV2,TRBD1,many,CASRADRVPYEQYF,TGTGCCAGCAGGGCTGACAGGGTACCCTACGAGCAGTACTTC
TRBJ2-7,TRBV27,.,many,CASSSFLGAYEQYF,TGTGCCAGCAGTTCGTTCCTAGGGGCCTACGAGCAGTACTTC
TRBJ2-3,TRBV6-1,.,many,CASSRITRWATSTDTQYF,TGTGCCAGCAGCAGAATAACCCGATGGGCTACGAGCACAGATACGCAGTATTTT
TRBJ2-5,TRBV29-1,.,many,CSVDDSRGWTQYF,TGCAGCGTTGACGACAGCCGGGGGTGGACCCAGTACTTC